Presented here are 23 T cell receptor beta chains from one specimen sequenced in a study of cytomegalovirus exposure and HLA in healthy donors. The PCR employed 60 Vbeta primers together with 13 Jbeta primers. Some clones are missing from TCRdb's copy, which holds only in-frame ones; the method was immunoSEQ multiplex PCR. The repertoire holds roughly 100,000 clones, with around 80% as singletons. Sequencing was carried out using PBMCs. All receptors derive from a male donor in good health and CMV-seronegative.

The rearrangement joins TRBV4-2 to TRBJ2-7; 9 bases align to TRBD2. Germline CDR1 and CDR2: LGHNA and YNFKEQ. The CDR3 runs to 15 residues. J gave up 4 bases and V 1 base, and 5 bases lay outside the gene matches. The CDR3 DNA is TGTGCCAGCAGCCAAGGCCGCGGGAGGGCGTACGAGCAGTACTTC. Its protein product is CASSQGRGRAYEQYF.

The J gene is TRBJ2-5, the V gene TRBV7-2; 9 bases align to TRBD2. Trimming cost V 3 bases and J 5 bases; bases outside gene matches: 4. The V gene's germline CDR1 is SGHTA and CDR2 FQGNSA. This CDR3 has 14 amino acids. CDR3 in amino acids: CASSLPTSGETQYF. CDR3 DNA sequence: TGTGCCAGCAGCTTGCCGACTAGCGGCGAGACCCAGTACTTC. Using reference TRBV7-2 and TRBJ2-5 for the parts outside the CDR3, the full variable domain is GAGVSQSPSNKVTEKGKDVELRCDPISGHTALYWYRQSLGQGLEFLIYFQGNSAPDKSGLPSDRFSAERTGGSVSTLTIQRTQQEDSAVYLCASSLPTSGETQYFGPGTRLLVL.

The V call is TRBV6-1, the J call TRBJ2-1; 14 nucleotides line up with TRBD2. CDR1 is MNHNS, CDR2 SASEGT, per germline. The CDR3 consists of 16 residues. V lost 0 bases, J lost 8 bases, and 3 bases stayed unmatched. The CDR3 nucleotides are TGTGCCAGCAGTGAAGCCGGACTAGCGGGAGGCCATGAGCAGTTCTTC. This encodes CASSEAGLAGGHEQFF.

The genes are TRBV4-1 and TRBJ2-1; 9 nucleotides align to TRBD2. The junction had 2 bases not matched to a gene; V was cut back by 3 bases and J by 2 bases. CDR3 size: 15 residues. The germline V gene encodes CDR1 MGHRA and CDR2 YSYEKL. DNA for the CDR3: TGCGCCAGCAGCCAGCGGGAGGGCCCCTACAATGAGCAGTTCTTC. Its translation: CASSQREGPYNEQFF.

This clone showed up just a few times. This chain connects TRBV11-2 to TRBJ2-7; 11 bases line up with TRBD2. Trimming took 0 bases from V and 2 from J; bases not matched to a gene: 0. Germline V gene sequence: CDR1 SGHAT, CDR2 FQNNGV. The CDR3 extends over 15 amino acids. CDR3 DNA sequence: TGTGCCAGCAGCTTAGAGACTAGCGGGGCCTACGAGCAGTACTTC. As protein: CASSLETSGAYEQYF.

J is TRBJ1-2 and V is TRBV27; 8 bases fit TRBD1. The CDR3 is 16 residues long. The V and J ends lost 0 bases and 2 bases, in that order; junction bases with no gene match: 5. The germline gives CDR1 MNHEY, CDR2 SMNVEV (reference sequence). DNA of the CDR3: TGTGCCAGCAGTTTATCCCAGACAGGGGTAAACTATGGCTACACCTTC. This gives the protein CASSLSQTGVNYGYTF.

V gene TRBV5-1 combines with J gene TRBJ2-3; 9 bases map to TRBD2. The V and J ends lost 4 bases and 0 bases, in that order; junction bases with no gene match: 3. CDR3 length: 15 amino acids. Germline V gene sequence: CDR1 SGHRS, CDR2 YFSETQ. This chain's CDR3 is CASSAGLASTDTQYF. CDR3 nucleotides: TGCGCCAGCAGCGCGGGACTAGCTAGCACAGATACGCAGTATTTT.

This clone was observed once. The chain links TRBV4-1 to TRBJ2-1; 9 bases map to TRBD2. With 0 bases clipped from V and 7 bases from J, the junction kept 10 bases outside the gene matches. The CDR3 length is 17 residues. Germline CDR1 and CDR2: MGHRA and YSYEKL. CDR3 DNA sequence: TGCGCCAGCAGCCAAGAAGGATTAGCGGGGGAGGGGAATGAGCAGTTCTTC. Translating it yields CASSQEGLAGEGNEQFF.

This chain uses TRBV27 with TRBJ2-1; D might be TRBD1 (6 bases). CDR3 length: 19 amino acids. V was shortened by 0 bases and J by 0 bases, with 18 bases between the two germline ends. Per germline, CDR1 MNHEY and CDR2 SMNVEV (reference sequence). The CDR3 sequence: CASSLSRGRGSRSYNEQFF. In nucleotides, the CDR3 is TGTGCCAGCAGTTTATCTAGGGGCAGGGGTTCGCGCTCCTACAATGAGCAGTTCTTC.

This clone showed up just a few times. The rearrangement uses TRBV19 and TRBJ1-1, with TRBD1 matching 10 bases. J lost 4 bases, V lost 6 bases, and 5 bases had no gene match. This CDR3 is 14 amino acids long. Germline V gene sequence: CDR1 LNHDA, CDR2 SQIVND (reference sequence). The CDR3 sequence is CASRSRTGGTEAFF. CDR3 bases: TGTGCCAGTAGGTCCCGGACAGGGGGCACTGAAGCTTTCTTT.

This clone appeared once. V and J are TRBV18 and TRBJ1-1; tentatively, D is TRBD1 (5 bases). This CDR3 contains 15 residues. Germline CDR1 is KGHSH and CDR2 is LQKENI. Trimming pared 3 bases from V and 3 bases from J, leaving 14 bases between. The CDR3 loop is CASSPSQGWDTEAFF. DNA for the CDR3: TGTGCCAGCTCACCGAGTCAGGGCTGGGACACTGAAGCTTTCTTT. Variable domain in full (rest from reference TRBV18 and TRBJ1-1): NAGVMQNPRHLVRRRGQEARLRCSPMKGHSHVYWYRQLPEEGLKFMVYLQKENIIDESGMPKERFSAEFPKEGPSILRIQQVVRGDSAAYFCASSPSQGWDTEAFFGQGTRLTVV.

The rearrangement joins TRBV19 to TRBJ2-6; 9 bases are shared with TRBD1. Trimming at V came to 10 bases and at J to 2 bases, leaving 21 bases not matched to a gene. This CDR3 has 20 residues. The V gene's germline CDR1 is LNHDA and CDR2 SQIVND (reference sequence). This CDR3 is CATRGGNLGQGSTGANVLTF. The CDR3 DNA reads TGTGCCACACGAGGGGGGAACCTGGGACAGGGATCTACTGGGGCCAACGTCCTGACTTTC.

This CDR3 reads CASSLDGSSYNEQFF. In DNA, the CDR3 is TGTGCCAGCAGCTTAGACGGTAGCTCCTACAATGAGCAGTTCTTC. The gene calls are TRBV7-2 and TRBJ2-1; D uncertain. CDR1 is SGHTA, CDR2 FQGNSA, per germline. Trimming pared 1 base from V and 0 bases from J, leaving 7 bases between. This CDR3 is 15 amino acids long.

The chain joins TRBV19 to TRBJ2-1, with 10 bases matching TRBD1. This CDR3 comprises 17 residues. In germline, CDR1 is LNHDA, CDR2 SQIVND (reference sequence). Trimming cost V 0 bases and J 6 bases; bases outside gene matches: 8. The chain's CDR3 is CASSIDRGQGLVNEQFF. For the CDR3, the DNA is TGTGCCAGTAGTATAGATCGGGGACAGGGGTTGGTCAATGAGCAGTTCTTC.

Here the CDR3 DNA reads TGTGCCAGCAGCTGGACAGGGATCGGCGGGGAGCTGTTTTTT. Its translation: CASSWTGIGGELFF. V and J are TRBV5-6 and TRBJ2-2; 8 bases map to TRBD1. Germline CDR1 and CDR2: SGHDT and YYEEEE. The CDR3 consists of 14 residues. After removal of 3 bases from V and 7 bases from J, the junction contained 5 bases not matched to a gene. The full variable domain, in which reference TRBV5-6 and TRBJ2-2 provide the parts outside the CDR3, is DAGVTQSPTHLIKTRGQQVTLRCSPKSGHDTVSWYQQALGQGPQFIFQYYEEEERQRGNFPDRFSGHQFPNYSSELNVNALLLGDSALYLCASSWTGIGGELFFGEGSRLTVL.

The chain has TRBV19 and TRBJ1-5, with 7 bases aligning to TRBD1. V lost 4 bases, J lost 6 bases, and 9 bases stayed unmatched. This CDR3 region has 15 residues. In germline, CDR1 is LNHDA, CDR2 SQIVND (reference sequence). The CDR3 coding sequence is TGTGCCAGTAGTAACGAGGGGGCGGCTTCTCAGCCCCAGCATTTT. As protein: CASSNEGAASQPQHF. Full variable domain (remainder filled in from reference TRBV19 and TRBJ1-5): DGGITQSPKYLFRKEGQNVTLSCEQNLNHDAMYWYRQDPGQGLRLIYYSQIVNDFQKGDIAEGYSVSREKKESFPLTVTSAQKNPTAFYLCASSNEGAASQPQHFGDGTRLSIL.

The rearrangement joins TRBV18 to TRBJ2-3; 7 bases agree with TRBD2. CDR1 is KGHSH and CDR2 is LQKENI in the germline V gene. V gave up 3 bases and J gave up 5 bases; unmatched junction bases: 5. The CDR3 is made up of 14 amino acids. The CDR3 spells CASSPSIAGDTQYF. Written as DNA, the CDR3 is TGTGCCAGCTCACCCTCCATAGCGGGAGATACGCAGTATTTT. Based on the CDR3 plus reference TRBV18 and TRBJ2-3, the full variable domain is NAGVMQNPRHLVRRRGQEARLRCSPMKGHSHVYWYRQLPEEGLKFMVYLQKENIIDESGMPKERFSAEFPKEGPSILRIQQVVRGDSAAYFCASSPSIAGDTQYFGPGTRLTVL.

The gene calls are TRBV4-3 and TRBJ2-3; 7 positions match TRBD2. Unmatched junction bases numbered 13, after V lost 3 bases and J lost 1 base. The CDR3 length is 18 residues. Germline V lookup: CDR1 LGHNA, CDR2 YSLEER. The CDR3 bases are TGCGCCAGCAGCCAGAACCCTTGGACTAGGATCGGCACAGATACGCAGTATTTT. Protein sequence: CASSQNPWTRIGTDTQYF.

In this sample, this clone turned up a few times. The CDR3 region is CASSFDSATQPQHF. As DNA, the CDR3 is TGTGCCAGCAGCTTTGACAGCGCGACTCAGCCCCAGCATTTT. The rearrangement links TRBV7-8 to TRBJ1-5; TRBD1 is a possible D gene (5 bases). This CDR3 is built from 14 residues. Germline V gene lookup returns CDR1 SGHVS and CDR2 FQNEAQ. V was trimmed by 3 bases and J by 6 bases, leaving 12 bases between them.

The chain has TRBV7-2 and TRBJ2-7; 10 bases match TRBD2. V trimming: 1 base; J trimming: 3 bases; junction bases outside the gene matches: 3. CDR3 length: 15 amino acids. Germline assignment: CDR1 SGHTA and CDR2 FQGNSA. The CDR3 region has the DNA TGTGCCAGCAGCTTAGTACTAGCGGGGCTCTACGAGCAGTACTTC. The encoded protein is CASSLVLAGLYEQYF.

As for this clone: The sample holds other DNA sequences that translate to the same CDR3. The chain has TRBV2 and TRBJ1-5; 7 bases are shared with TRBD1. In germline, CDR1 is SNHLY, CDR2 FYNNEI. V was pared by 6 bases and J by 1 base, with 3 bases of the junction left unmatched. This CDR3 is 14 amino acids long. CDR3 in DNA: TGTGCCAGCAGGACAGGGTTGAGCAATCAGCCCCAGCATTTT. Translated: CASRTGLSNQPQHF.

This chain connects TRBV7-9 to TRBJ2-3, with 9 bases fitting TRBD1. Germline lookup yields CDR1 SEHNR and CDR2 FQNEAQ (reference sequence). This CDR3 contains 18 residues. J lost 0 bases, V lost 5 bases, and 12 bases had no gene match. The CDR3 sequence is CASSRGTGRTFSTDTQYF. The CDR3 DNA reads TGTGCCAGCAGCAGGGGGACAGGGAGAACATTCAGCACAGATACGCAGTATTTT.

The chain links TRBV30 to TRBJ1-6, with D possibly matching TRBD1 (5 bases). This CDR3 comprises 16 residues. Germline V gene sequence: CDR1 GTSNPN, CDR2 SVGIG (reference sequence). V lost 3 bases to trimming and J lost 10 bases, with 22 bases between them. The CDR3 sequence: CAWRTPGRAGQSPLHF. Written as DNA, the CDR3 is TGTGCCTGGAGAACACCAGGGAGGGCGGGCCAGTCACCCCTCCACTTT.